This entry lists 29 T cell receptor beta chains sequenced from one sample in a study of T cell changes during pregnancy in multiple sclerosis. Using immunoSEQ multiplex PCR, the repertoire was profiled, and TCRdb retains in-frame clones only, with some absent. The sample includes roughly 69,000 clones, around 92% of them seen just once. Specimen: peripheral blood, collected after pregnancy. The origin of the receptors is a female donor with multiple sclerosis, enrolled in a pregnancy study.

The V gene is TRBV14, the J gene TRBJ2-1; TRBD1 aligns across 9 bases. V gave up 6 bases and J gave up 9 bases; unmatched junction bases: 18. Germline CDR1 reads SGHDN; CDR2 reads FVKESK. The CDR3 consists of 17 residues. The CDR3 here is CASSPQRAGTGSSEQFF. The CDR3, as DNA: TGTGCCAGCAGTCCCCAAAGAGCCGGGACAGGGTCTAGTGAGCAGTTCTTC.

The J gene is TRBJ2-1, the V gene TRBV10-3; no firm D call. V was shortened by 3 bases and J by 5 bases, with 11 bases between the two germline ends. This CDR3 comprises 14 residues. Germline-derived CDR1 and CDR2 are ENHRY and SYGVKD. CDR3 in amino acids: CAISDYHDNNEQFF. CDR3 coding DNA: TGTGCCATCAGTGACTACCACGACAACAATGAGCAGTTCTTC.

V is TRBV9 and J is TRBJ2-7, with TRBD2 matching over 12 bases. CDR3 length: 15 amino acids. J gave up 3 bases and V 6 bases, and 7 bases lay outside the gene matches. The germline V gene encodes CDR1 SGDLS and CDR2 YYNGEE. As DNA, the CDR3 is TGTGCCAGCACCAGGACTAGCGGGACCGACTACGAGCAGTACTTC. Translated: CASTRTSGTDYEQYF.

V and J are TRBV19 and TRBJ2-2, with D possibly TRBD2 on 6 matching bases. The CDR3 extends over 16 amino acids. The germline CDR1 and CDR2 sequences are LNHDA and SQIVND (reference sequence). Trimming took off 5 bases at V and 2 bases at J, with 15 bases between the two ends. This CDR3 reads CASSVPGTVNTGELFF. DNA of the CDR3: TGTGCCAGTAGTGTCCCCGGGACTGTAAACACCGGGGAGCTGTTTTTT.

The V and J genes are TRBV4-1 and TRBJ2-5; 9 bases are a match to TRBD1. The CDR3 spans 15 residues. CDR1 and CDR2 (germline): MGHRA, YSYEKL. V lost 3 bases to trimming and J lost 6 bases; unmatched junction nucleotides: 8. CDR3 region: CASSQPTGGGKTQYF. CDR3 DNA sequence: TGCGCCAGCAGCCAGCCCACAGGGGGCGGGAAGACCCAGTACTTC.

The chain employs TRBV4-2 and TRBJ1-4; no reliable D call. V was clipped by 4 bases and J by 8 bases, with 11 bases between them. This CDR3 comprises 13 residues. The germline V gene encodes CDR1 LGHNA and CDR2 YNFKEQ. CDR3 in amino acids: CASSLRTGEKLFF. CDR3 in DNA: TGTGCCAGCAGCCTCAGGACGGGGGAAAAACTGTTTTTT.

This sequence joins TRBV5-4 and TRBJ2-3; the match to TRBD2 covers 9 bases. After removal of 7 bases from V and 4 bases from J, the junction contained 4 bases not matched to a gene. In germline, CDR1 is SGHNT, CDR2 YYREEE (reference sequence). CDR3 length: 13 residues. The CDR3 region is CASGLANPDTQYF. The CDR3 region has the DNA TGTGCCAGCGGACTAGCGAACCCAGATACGCAGTATTTT. Full variable domain (missing parts from reference TRBV5-4 and TRBJ2-3): ETGVTQSPTHLIKTRGQQVTLRCSSQSGHNTVSWYQQALGQGPQFIFQYYREEENGRGNFPPRFSGLQFPNYSSELNVNALELDDSALYLCASGLANPDTQYFGPGTRLTVL.

The chain combines TRBV2 with TRBJ2-7; possibly TRBD2 for D (5 bases). The CDR3 has 13 residues. The V gene's germline CDR1 is SNHLY and CDR2 FYNNEI. With 7 bases removed from V and 5 bases from J, the gap between germline ends came to 15 bases. In DNA, the CDR3 is TGTGCCAGCAATACGGGAATAGGCAACGAGCAGTACTTC. Amino acid sequence: CASNTGIGNEQYF. The full variable domain, in which reference TRBV2 and TRBJ2-7 provide the parts outside the CDR3, is EPEVTQTPSHQVTQMGQEVILRCVPISNHLYFYWYRQILGQKVEFLVSFYNNEISEKSEIFDDQFSVERPDGSNFTLKIRSTKLEDSAMYFCASNTGIGNEQYFGPGTRLTVT.

As regards this clone: This specimen includes other DNA sequences encoding the same CDR3. The V call is TRBV7-2, the J call TRBJ2-1, with 8 bases fitting TRBD1. V lost 4 bases and J lost 1; bases outside the gene matches: 3. This CDR3 comprises 15 residues. Germline loops: CDR1 SGHTA, CDR2 FQGNSA. Here the CDR3 reads CASSSDRGSYNEQFF. The DNA for the CDR3 is TGTGCCAGCAGCTCAGACAGGGGATCCTACAATGAGCAGTTCTTC.

The chain carries TRBV2 and TRBJ1-2; D unresolved. Trimming left V 3 bases short and J 3 bases short, with 8 bases between. CDR1 SNHLY and CDR2 FYNNEI come from the germline V gene. The CDR3 sequence is 13 residues long. This CDR3 is CASSDHRDYGYTF. The CDR3 nucleotides are TGTGCCAGCAGTGACCACAGAGACTATGGCTACACCTTC.

The chain joins TRBV10-3 to TRBJ2-5, with D possibly TRBD2 on 6 matching bases. Germline loops: CDR1 ENHRY, CDR2 SYGVKD. The CDR3 contains 14 residues. V shed 0 bases and J shed 5 bases, with 10 bases lying between them. CDR3 sequence reads: CAISESREWETQYF. CDR3 sequence (DNA): TGTGCCATCAGTGAGTCCCGGGAGTGGGAGACCCAGTACTTC.

V is TRBV30 and J is TRBJ1-2; 7 bases are shared with TRBD1. V gave up 1 base and J gave up 7 bases; unmatched junction bases: 12. Per the germline V gene, CDR1 is GTSNPN and CDR2 is SVGIG (reference sequence). This CDR3 is built from 15 residues. DNA of the CDR3: TGTGCCTGGAGTGCCCGGACAGGTTTAAGTGGTGGCTACACCTTC. Translating it yields CAWSARTGLSGGYTF.

This clone has just one count. The chain couples TRBV11-1 to TRBJ2-7; 8 bases are a match to TRBD2. This CDR3 contains 14 residues. Germline V lookup: CDR1 SGHAT, CDR2 FQDESV (reference sequence). Unmatched junction bases numbered 7, after V lost 3 bases and J lost 6 bases. CDR3 DNA: TGTGCCAGCAGCTTGGACGCGGGAGGCGGCGAGCAGTACTTC. Its translation: CASSLDAGGGEQYF.

The chain uses TRBV6-6 and TRBJ2-2; the match to TRBD1 covers 7 bases. The CDR3 runs 14 residues. The germline V gene has CDR1 MNHNY and CDR2 SVGAGI (reference sequence). Losses at the gene ends were 7 bases for V and 3 bases for J; bases not matched to a gene: 5. CDR3 nucleotides: TGTGCCAGCACTCACGACAGGGACACCGGGGAGCTGTTTTTT. As protein: CASTHDRDTGELFF.

This chain links TRBV9 with TRBJ2-5; 10 bases fit TRBD2. Germline assignment: CDR1 SGDLS and CDR2 YYNGEE. The V and J ends lost 0 bases and 1 base, in that order; junction bases with no gene match: 3. The CDR3 covers 16 residues. CDR3 nucleotides: TGTGCCAGCAGCGTAGCGACTAGCGGGTCCCAAGAGACCCAGTACTTC. This sequence encodes CASSVATSGSQETQYF.

The chain links TRBV7-2 to TRBJ2-1, with D uncertain. The germline gives CDR1 SGHTA, CDR2 FQGNSA. Trimming left V 1 base short and J 4 bases short, with 5 bases between. The CDR3 extends over 13 amino acids. The CDR3, as DNA: TGTGCCAGCAGCTTAGAACGGTACAATGAGCAGTTCTTC. Protein sequence: CASSLERYNEQFF.

The CDR3 DNA follows: TGTGCCAGCAGCAAAGGACTAGCGGGATGGGTCTCCTACGAGCAGTACTTC. Translating it yields CASSKGLAGWVSYEQYF. V and J are TRBV21-1 and TRBJ2-7; TRBD2 is taken as the D call from the table, unchecked against the DNA. TRBV21-1 is designated a pseudogene. The CDR3 loop spans 17 amino acids.

J is TRBJ1-1 and V is TRBV5-4; no clear D. The CDR3 totals 15 residues. Trimming left V 0 bases short and J 2 bases short, with 11 bases between. Germline V lookup: CDR1 SGHNT, CDR2 YYREEE (reference sequence). The CDR3, as DNA: TGTGCCAGCAGCTTGGGGCGGAGCTTCAACACTGAAGCTTTCTTT. Its translation is CASSLGRSFNTEAFF.

The CDR3, as DNA: TGCGCCAGCAGCTTGGGTACGGGACAAGTGAATCAGCCCCAGCATTTT. Translating gives CASSLGTGQVNQPQHF. The genes are TRBV5-1 and TRBJ1-5; the D gene is possibly TRBD1 (6 bases). V dropped 0 bases and J dropped 4 bases, with 14 bases sitting between them. The CDR3 spans 16 residues. Germline V lookup: CDR1 SGHRS, CDR2 YFSETQ.

This chain connects TRBV7-9 to TRBJ1-5; 7 nucleotides agree with TRBD1. This CDR3 is built from 14 residues. From germline, CDR1 is SEHNR and CDR2 FQNEAQ (reference sequence). J gave up 4 bases and V 3 bases, and 3 bases lay outside the gene matches. The CDR3 region has the DNA TGTGCCAGCAGCTTGGGACAGAAGAATCAGCCCCAGCATTTT. It is translated as CASSLGQKNQPQHF.

The V gene is TRBV19, the J gene TRBJ2-5, with 9 bases identical to TRBD2. CDR1 and CDR2 from the germline V gene are LNHDA and SQIVND (reference sequence). V trimming: 10 bases; J trimming: 0 bases; junction bases outside the gene matches: 12. CDR3 length equals 16 residues. CDR3: CATGSGGPSYQETQYF. The CDR3 nucleotides are TGTGCCACTGGTAGCGGGGGACCCTCTTACCAAGAGACCCAGTACTTC.

V usage is TRBV5-6 and J usage is TRBJ2-5; D perhaps matches TRBD2 (6 bases). CDR1 is SGHDT and CDR2 is YYEEEE in the germline V gene. The germline V and J ends were trimmed by 1 base and 9 bases, with 31 bases remaining between them. The CDR3 covers 19 residues. The CDR3 sequence is CASSLKMVEGRRIGTAQYF. The CDR3 coding sequence is TGTGCCAGCAGCTTGAAAATGGTGGAGGGCAGGCGGATCGGAACGGCCCAGTACTTC.

The chain employs TRBV9 and TRBJ2-6; 10 nucleotides line up with TRBD2. Losses at the gene ends were 0 bases for V and 0 bases for J; bases not matched to a gene: 6. CDR3 length equals 19 residues. Germline V CDR1 and CDR2: SGDLS, YYNGEE. The CDR3 DNA reads as TGTGCCAGCAGCGTAGAAGATCCTAGCGGGAGCTCTGGGGCCAACGTCCTGACTTTC. Its translation is CASSVEDPSGSSGANVLTF.

V gene TRBV19 combines with J gene TRBJ1-5; a possible D gene is TRBD1 (5 bases). CDR3 length equals 12 residues. V was clipped by 4 bases and J by 5 bases, with 6 bases between them. Germline V gene sequence: CDR1 LNHDA, CDR2 SQIVND (reference sequence). CDR3 residues: CASSTQDQPQHF. Here the CDR3 DNA reads TGTGCCAGTAGTACACAGGATCAGCCCCAGCATTTT.

The chain employs TRBV5-6 and TRBJ1-2; 9 bases line up with TRBD1. CDR1 SGHDT and CDR2 YYEEEE come from the germline V gene. The CDR3 covers 13 residues. V lost 3 bases and J lost 6; bases outside the gene matches: 3. The CDR3 coding sequence is TGTGCCAGCAGCTGGGGACAGGGAAATGGCTACACCTTC. It encodes CASSWGQGNGYTF.

The CDR3 nucleotides are TGTGCCAGCAGCTTGGACAGGGAACAGCCCCAGCATTTT. It translates to CASSLDREQPQHF. The rearrangement uses TRBV5-6 and TRBJ1-5; tentatively, D is TRBD1 (6 bases). The germline V gene encodes CDR1 SGHDT and CDR2 YYEEEE. This CDR3 comprises 13 residues. The germline V and J ends were trimmed by 0 bases and 7 bases, with 8 bases remaining between them.

The chain combines TRBV7-9 with TRBJ1-2; D is unresolved. V shed 3 bases and J shed 0 bases, with 11 bases lying between them. This CDR3 contains 15 residues. Germline CDR1 reads SEHNR; CDR2 reads FQNEAQ (reference sequence). CDR3 sequence reads: CASSLPGLANYGYTF. As DNA, the CDR3 is TGTGCCAGCAGCTTGCCCGGACTAGCTAACTATGGCTACACCTTC.

This clone was counted between two and nine times. The genes are TRBV10-1 and TRBJ1-1; D uncertain. Germline V lookup: CDR1 WNHNN, CDR2 SYGVQD (reference sequence). Trimming stripped 2 bases from V and 1 base from J, with 17 bases between. The CDR3 has 17 amino acids. CDR3 loop: CASSEASRSFPNTEAFF. CDR3 in DNA: TGCGCCAGCAGTGAGGCTAGTCGGTCTTTTCCGAACACTGAAGCTTTCTTT.

The J gene is TRBJ2-1, the V gene TRBV28, with TRBD2 matching 12 bases. V trimming: 3 bases; J trimming: 6 bases; junction bases outside the gene matches: 15. Per the germline V gene, CDR1 is MDHEN and CDR2 is SYDVKM. The CDR3 extends over 19 amino acids. As DNA, the CDR3 is TGTGCCAGCAGTTTGCCTGGACTAGCGGGATCCACCGGGGCCAATGAGCAGTTCTTC. This translates into CASSLPGLAGSTGANEQFF.